Shown below are 32 T cell receptor beta chains from a single sample sequenced in a study of T cell repertoires in cytomegalovirus infection. TCRdb itself ran the reads through MiXCR, one entry per CDR3 protein. Of 200,000 to 300,000 distinct CDR3 sequences in the sample, 8% to 9.5% are singletons; the top ten hold about 14%. Sequencing input: PBMCs. Receptor source: a human donor in good health (CMV status not recorded). Some clones in this sample may be carry-over from other donors' samples.

In this sample, this clonotype turned up many times. V and J are TRBV6-6 and TRBJ2-1; no firm D call. Germline CDR1 reads MNHNY; CDR2 reads SVGAGI (reference sequence). The CDR3 has 13 residues. Deletions cut 7 bases from V and 4 bases from J, with 11 bases between. CDR3 loop: CASTYSEYNEQFF. The DNA of the CDR3 is TGTGCCAGCACCTACTCAGAATACAATGAGCAGTTCTTC.

This clonotype was detected ten times or more. The V gene is TRBV5-1, the J gene TRBJ2-6; D perhaps matches TRBD1 (6 bases). V was cut by 7 bases and J by 4 bases, with 12 bases left in between. Germline-derived CDR1 and CDR2 are SGHRS and YFSETQ. This CDR3 spans 14 amino acids. This CDR3 reads CASETGSGANVLTF. CDR3 bases: TGCGCCAGCGAAACAGGGTCCGGGGCCAACGTCCTGACTTTC.

In this sample, this clonotype turned up a few times. The chain has TRBV19 and TRBJ2-1; 8 positions match TRBD1. CDR1 is LNHDA, CDR2 SQIVND, per germline (reference sequence). The V segment lost 7 bases and the J segment 0 bases; nucleotides outside the gene matches: 11. This CDR3 comprises 17 residues. CDR3 DNA: TGTGCCAGTACCCCCGGGACAGGAGCACGCTCCTACAATGAGCAGTTCTTC. Amino acids: CASTPGTGARSYNEQFF.

This clonotype has just a few counts. The chain recombines TRBV24-1 with TRBJ2-5, with D possibly TRBD2 on 5 matching bases. In germline, CDR1 is KGHDR, CDR2 SFDVKD. This CDR3 has 14 residues. V was cut by 1 base and J by 3 bases, with 8 bases left in between. In DNA form, the CDR3 reads TGTGCCACCAGTGATTTTGTCGGGGAAGAGACCCAGTACTTC. Residues: CATSDFVGEETQYF.

This clonotype was found many times. The CDR3 nucleotides are TGTGCCAGCAGCTTAGGAGGACAGACCCTGAAGACCCAGTACTTC. Its translation is CASSLGGQTLKTQYF. The chain combines TRBV7-2 with TRBJ2-5; a weak D match, TRBD1 (6 bases). This CDR3 comprises 15 residues. Looked up from germline, CDR1 is SGHTA and CDR2 is FQGNSA. Trimming removed 1 base at V and 6 bases at J, with 15 bases between.

This clonotype was recorded many times. The genes are TRBV7-2 and TRBJ2-5; maybe TRBD2 (6 bases). In germline, CDR1 is SGHTA, CDR2 FQGNSA. With 5 bases removed from V and 6 bases from J, the gap between germline ends came to 19 bases. The CDR3 runs to 15 residues. The CDR3 region is CASSRGEVEIQTQYF. The CDR3 DNA is TGTGCCAGCAGCCGTGGGGAGGTGGAAATCCAGACCCAGTACTTC. Supplemented by reference TRBV7-2 and TRBJ2-5, the full variable domain reads GAGVSQSPSNKVTEKGKDVELRCDPISGHTALYWYRQSLGQGLEFLIYFQGNSAPDKSGLPSDRFSAERTGGSVSTLTIQRTQQEDSAVYLCASSRGEVEIQTQYFGPGTRLLVL.

This sequence joins TRBV29-1 and TRBJ2-5; TRBD2 might be the D (6 bases). Germline assignment: CDR1 SQVTM and CDR2 ANQGSEA. The CDR3 covers 13 residues. Trimming removed 7 bases from V and 2 bases from J, with 14 bases in between. CDR3 protein: CSAMWGVQETQYF. The CDR3 bases are TGCAGCGCCATGTGGGGGGTGCAAGAGACCCAGTACTTC.

In its sample, this clonotype was seen a few times. The rearrangement uses TRBV20-1 and TRBJ1-1, with 7 bases aligning to TRBD1. The CDR3 is 13 amino acids. Germline V CDR1 and CDR2: DFQATT, SNEGSKA (reference sequence). V lost 6 bases, J lost 5 bases, and 9 bases stayed unmatched. CDR3 DNA: TGCAGTGCGTACCACAGGGGAAGAACTGAAGCTTTCTTT. It is translated as CSAYHRGRTEAFF.

The rearrangement links TRBV5-1 to TRBJ2-2; tentative D call: TRBD2 (5 bases). The CDR3 is made up of 17 amino acids. V gave up 3 bases and J gave up 1 base, with 16 bases separating them. Germline CDR1 reads SGHRS; CDR2 reads YFSETQ. The CDR3 loop reads CASSSSLSGRNTGELFF. CDR3 bases: TGCGCCAGCAGCTCGAGCTTGAGCGGACGGAACACCGGGGAGCTGTTTTTT.

The chain's CDR3 is CASRRLAENNEQFF. CDR3 coding DNA: TGTGCCAGCAGGCGTCTAGCGGAGAACAATGAGCAGTTCTTC. V is TRBV6-2 or TRBV6-3 and J is TRBJ2-1; 7 bases agree with TRBD2. Germline V lookup: CDR1 MNHEY, CDR2 SVGEGT. The junction had 7 bases not matched to a gene; V was cut back by 6 bases and J by 5 bases. This CDR3 contains 14 residues.

This chain joins TRBV5-1 and TRBJ2-1; D uncertain. CDR1 and CDR2 (germline): SGHRS, YFSETQ. V was trimmed by 0 bases and J by 9 bases, leaving 7 bases between them. The CDR3 extends over 12 amino acids. The CDR3 region has the DNA TGCGCCAGCAGCTTGGAAGCAGGTGAGCAGTTCTTC. Protein product: CASSLEAGEQFF.

This clonotype was recorded at least ten times. This chain uses TRBV11-2 with TRBJ1-3; no reliable D call. V was pared by 5 bases and J by 2 bases, with 25 bases between. Germline lookup yields CDR1 SGHAT and CDR2 FQNNGV. The CDR3 runs to 19 residues. The CDR3 sequence: CASSLLGSGGSKAGNTIYF. DNA for the CDR3: TGTGCCAGCAGCCTCCTTGGCTCCGGTGGCTCAAAAGCTGGAAACACCATATATTTT.

The table lists this clonotype with many counts. The chain uses TRBV7-8 and TRBJ1-2; D perhaps matches TRBD1 (5 bases). The CDR3 is 13 residues long. Trimming cost V 5 bases and J 8 bases, with 15 bases left between them. Germline CDR1 reads SGHVS; CDR2 reads FQNEAQ. CDR3 amino acids: CASSARGGDGYTF. CDR3 in DNA: TGTGCCAGCAGCGCCCGGGGGGGGGACGGCTACACCTTC.

A few counts support this clonotype. V and J are TRBV29-1 and TRBJ2-1; TRBD1 matches at 8 bases. Germline CDR1 SQVTM, CDR2 ANQGSEA. This CDR3 has 13 residues. The ends lost 4 bases at V and 10 bases at J; junction bases unmatched: 9. The CDR3 here is CSVGQGALVEQFF. The CDR3 nucleotides are TGCAGCGTTGGTCAGGGGGCGTTGGTCGAGCAGTTCTTC.

CDR3 DNA: TGTGCCAGCAGCGCGAGGGGGGCCCCAGATACGCAGTATTTT. Residues: CASSARGAPDTQYF. V gene TRBV9 combines with J gene TRBJ2-3; D tentatively fits TRBD1 or TRBD2 (6 bases each). The ends were cut back, 3 bases at V and 4 bases at J, with 12 bases in the middle. The germline gives CDR1 SGDLS, CDR2 YYNGEE. The CDR3 has 14 amino acids.

This clonotype was detected many times. The chain is built from TRBV7-2 and TRBJ1-4; D uncertain. Germline V gene sequence: CDR1 SGHTA, CDR2 FQGNSA. The CDR3 has 15 residues. Trimming left V 5 bases short and J 0 bases short, with 10 bases between. DNA of the CDR3: TGTGCCAGCAGCCCCGGACTGGCAACTAATGAAAAACTGTTTTTT. It codes for CASSPGLATNEKLFF.

This clonotype was seen more than once but under ten times. The chain couples TRBV11-2 to TRBJ1-4, with D perhaps matching TRBD1 (5 bases). The V end lost 3 bases, the J end lost 8 bases, and 13 bases lay between the germline ends. The CDR3 loop spans 14 amino acids. Germline lookup yields CDR1 SGHAT and CDR2 FQNNGV. DNA for the CDR3: TGTGCCAGCAGCTTCGGGGCCAAGGGGGAAAAACTGTTTTTT. It encodes CASSFGAKGEKLFF.

The rearrangement links TRBV20-1 to TRBJ1-5; no clear D gene. Per the germline V gene, CDR1 is DFQATT and CDR2 is SNEGSKA (reference sequence). V lost 5 bases to trimming and J lost 5 bases, with 16 bases between them. CDR3 size: 14 residues. This CDR3 reads CSARVGLLDQPQHF. The CDR3 nucleotides read TGCAGTGCTCGGGTAGGGCTCCTTGATCAGCCCCAGCATTTT.

This clonotype was counted many times. The chain combines TRBV19 with TRBJ2-7; 8 nucleotides align to TRBD2. Germline V gene lookup returns CDR1 LNHDA and CDR2 SQIVND (reference sequence). The CDR3 is made up of 14 amino acids. After removal of 4 bases from V and 7 bases from J, the junction contained 9 bases not matched to a gene. CDR3 bases: TGTGCCAGTAGTAGCCAGCGGGGGATCAGAGAGCAGTACTTC. Protein product: CASSSQRGIREQYF.

This clonotype has a handful of counts. This chain uses TRBV4-3 with TRBJ2-7; 12 bases agree with TRBD1. The CDR3 runs 18 residues. Per germline, CDR1 LGHNA and CDR2 YSLEER. The V and J ends lost 0 bases and 5 bases, in that order; junction bases with no gene match: 11. CDR3 in DNA: TGCGCCAGCAGCCAAGAGCCCCCCGGCGGGACAGGGGGCAACGAGCAGTACTTC. This gives the protein CASSQEPPGGTGGNEQYF.

This clonotype occurred many times. V gene TRBV7-2 combines with J gene TRBJ1-5; tentative D call: TRBD1 (5 bases). The ends were cut back, 5 bases at V and 1 base at J, with 15 bases in the middle. This CDR3 region has 16 residues. Germline V CDR1 and CDR2: SGHTA, FQGNSA. The DNA of the CDR3 is TGTGCCAGCAGCGTAGTGGGGGGAGGCAGCAATCAGCCCCAGCATTTT. Protein product: CASSVVGGGSNQPQHF.

This clonotype appeared many times. The chain employs TRBV7-8 and TRBJ1-2, with D tentatively TRBD1 (6 bases). Germline assignment: CDR1 SGHVS and CDR2 FQNEAQ. The V end was cut by 9 bases, the J end by 3 bases, with 17 bases between. CDR3 length: 14 amino acids. CDR3 loop: CASTPQGPDYGYTF. In DNA form, the CDR3 reads TGTGCCAGTACACCGCAGGGGCCGGACTATGGCTACACCTTC.

This clonotype was counted at least ten times. The gene calls are TRBV7-8 and TRBJ1-5, with no clear D. With 1 base removed from V and 7 bases from J, the gap between germline ends came to 8 bases. Germline-derived CDR1 and CDR2 are SGHVS and FQNEAQ. CDR3 size: 13 residues. CDR3 sequence (DNA): TGTGCCAGCAGCTTAGTCCAAGGGCAGCCCCAGCATTTT. The encoded protein is CASSLVQGQPQHF.

There are many counts of this clonotype. The chain combines TRBV19 with TRBJ1-3, with TRBD1 identical over 8 bases. The V and J ends lost 5 bases and 0 bases, in that order; junction bases with no gene match: 15. The CDR3 length is 19 residues. CDR1 is LNHDA, CDR2 SQIVND, per germline (reference sequence). The chain's CDR3 is CASSSRVPGQANSGNTIYF. DNA of the CDR3: TGTGCCAGTAGTTCCCGTGTCCCGGGACAGGCGAACTCTGGAAACACCATATATTTT.

The chain links TRBV5-4 to TRBJ1-5; D remains unclear. Trimming stripped 4 bases from V and 4 bases from J, with 9 bases between. CDR1 is SGHNT, CDR2 YYREEE, per germline (reference sequence). The length of the CDR3 is 13 residues. The CDR3 protein is CASSPDENQPQHF. CDR3 nucleotide sequence: TGTGCCAGCAGCCCTGACGAGAATCAGCCCCAGCATTTT.

This clonotype was observed many times. The chain combines TRBV7-9 with TRBJ1-5, with 9 positions matching TRBD1. V shed 4 bases and J 0 bases; nucleotides not matched to a gene: 7. Germline lookup yields CDR1 SEHNR and CDR2 FQNEAQ (reference sequence). The CDR3 length is 17 residues. The CDR3: CASSSGTGIYSNQPQHF. The CDR3 nucleotides are TGTGCCAGCAGCTCCGGGACAGGGATTTATAGCAATCAGCCCCAGCATTTT.

Many counts were recorded for this clonotype. The CDR3 here is CASSQEEGLQPQHF. Here the CDR3 DNA reads TGCGCCAGCAGCCAAGAGGAAGGCCTTCAGCCCCAGCATTTT. The V gene is TRBV4-1, the J gene TRBJ1-5, with D hard to call. V lost 0 bases to trimming and J lost 6 bases, with 9 bases between them. The CDR3 is 14 amino acids. Germline-derived CDR1 and CDR2 are MGHRA and YSYEKL.

This chain links TRBV12-3 or TRBV12-4 with TRBJ2-1, with unresolved D. V dropped 3 bases and J dropped 6 bases, with 6 bases sitting between them. The CDR3 sequence is 12 residues long. For the CDR3, the DNA is TGTGCCAGCAGTTTTTGGGTCAATGAGCAGTTCTTC. Residues: CASSFWVNEQFF.

The gene calls are TRBV6-1 and TRBJ2-2, with 7 bases matching TRBD2. Germline V gene lookup returns CDR1 MNHNS and CDR2 SASEGT. CDR3 length: 14 amino acids. V was clipped by 6 bases and J by 3 bases; unmatched bases: 4. The CDR3 region has the DNA TGTGCCAGCAGATCTAGCGGAGACACCGGGGAGCTGTTTTTT. This encodes CASRSSGDTGELFF.

The V call is TRBV20-1, the J call TRBJ2-5, with TRBD2 identical over 8 bases. V was clipped by 4 bases and J by 5 bases; unmatched bases: 3. Germline V gives CDR1 DFQATT, CDR2 SNEGSKA (reference sequence). CDR3 size: 12 residues. This chain's CDR3 is CSATRLAETQYF. DNA of the CDR3: TGCAGTGCTACACGACTAGCGGAGACCCAGTACTTC.

This clonotype was observed many times. The V gene is TRBV7-2, the J gene TRBJ1-1; D may be TRBD1 (6 bases). CDR1 is SGHTA and CDR2 is FQGNSA in the germline V gene. There are 13 residues in the CDR3. With 4 bases removed from V and 5 bases from J, the gap between germline ends came to 11 bases. CDR3 DNA: TGTGCCAGCAGCTGGGGGGCGGGGACTGAAGCTTTCTTT. This codes for CASSWGAGTEAFF.

This clonotype was counted ten times or more. The V gene is TRBV28, the J gene TRBJ1-4; 7 bases align to TRBD1. The CDR3 consists of 16 residues. Germline CDR1 MDHEN, CDR2 SYDVKM. V trimming: 4 bases; J trimming: 8 bases; junction bases outside the gene matches: 13. As DNA, the CDR3 is TGTGCCAGCAGTTCGCCAGACAGGGCTGGTGGAGAAAAACTGTTTTTT. Protein sequence: CASSSPDRAGGEKLFF.